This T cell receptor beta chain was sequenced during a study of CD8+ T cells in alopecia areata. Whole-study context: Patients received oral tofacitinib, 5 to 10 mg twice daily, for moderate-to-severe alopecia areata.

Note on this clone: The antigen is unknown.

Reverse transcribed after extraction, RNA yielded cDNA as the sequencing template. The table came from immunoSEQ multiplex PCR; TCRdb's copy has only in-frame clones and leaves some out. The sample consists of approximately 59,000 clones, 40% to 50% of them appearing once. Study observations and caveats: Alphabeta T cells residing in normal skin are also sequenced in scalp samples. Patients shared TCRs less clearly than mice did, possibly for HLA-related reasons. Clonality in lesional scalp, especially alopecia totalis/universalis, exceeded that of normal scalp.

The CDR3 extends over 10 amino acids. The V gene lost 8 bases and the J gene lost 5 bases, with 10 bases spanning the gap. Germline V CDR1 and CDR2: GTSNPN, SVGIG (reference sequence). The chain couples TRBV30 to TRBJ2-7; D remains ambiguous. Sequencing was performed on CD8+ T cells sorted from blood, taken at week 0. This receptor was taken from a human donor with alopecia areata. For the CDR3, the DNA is TGTGCCGGGATGTGGGACGAGCAGTACTTC. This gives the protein CAGMWDEQYF.